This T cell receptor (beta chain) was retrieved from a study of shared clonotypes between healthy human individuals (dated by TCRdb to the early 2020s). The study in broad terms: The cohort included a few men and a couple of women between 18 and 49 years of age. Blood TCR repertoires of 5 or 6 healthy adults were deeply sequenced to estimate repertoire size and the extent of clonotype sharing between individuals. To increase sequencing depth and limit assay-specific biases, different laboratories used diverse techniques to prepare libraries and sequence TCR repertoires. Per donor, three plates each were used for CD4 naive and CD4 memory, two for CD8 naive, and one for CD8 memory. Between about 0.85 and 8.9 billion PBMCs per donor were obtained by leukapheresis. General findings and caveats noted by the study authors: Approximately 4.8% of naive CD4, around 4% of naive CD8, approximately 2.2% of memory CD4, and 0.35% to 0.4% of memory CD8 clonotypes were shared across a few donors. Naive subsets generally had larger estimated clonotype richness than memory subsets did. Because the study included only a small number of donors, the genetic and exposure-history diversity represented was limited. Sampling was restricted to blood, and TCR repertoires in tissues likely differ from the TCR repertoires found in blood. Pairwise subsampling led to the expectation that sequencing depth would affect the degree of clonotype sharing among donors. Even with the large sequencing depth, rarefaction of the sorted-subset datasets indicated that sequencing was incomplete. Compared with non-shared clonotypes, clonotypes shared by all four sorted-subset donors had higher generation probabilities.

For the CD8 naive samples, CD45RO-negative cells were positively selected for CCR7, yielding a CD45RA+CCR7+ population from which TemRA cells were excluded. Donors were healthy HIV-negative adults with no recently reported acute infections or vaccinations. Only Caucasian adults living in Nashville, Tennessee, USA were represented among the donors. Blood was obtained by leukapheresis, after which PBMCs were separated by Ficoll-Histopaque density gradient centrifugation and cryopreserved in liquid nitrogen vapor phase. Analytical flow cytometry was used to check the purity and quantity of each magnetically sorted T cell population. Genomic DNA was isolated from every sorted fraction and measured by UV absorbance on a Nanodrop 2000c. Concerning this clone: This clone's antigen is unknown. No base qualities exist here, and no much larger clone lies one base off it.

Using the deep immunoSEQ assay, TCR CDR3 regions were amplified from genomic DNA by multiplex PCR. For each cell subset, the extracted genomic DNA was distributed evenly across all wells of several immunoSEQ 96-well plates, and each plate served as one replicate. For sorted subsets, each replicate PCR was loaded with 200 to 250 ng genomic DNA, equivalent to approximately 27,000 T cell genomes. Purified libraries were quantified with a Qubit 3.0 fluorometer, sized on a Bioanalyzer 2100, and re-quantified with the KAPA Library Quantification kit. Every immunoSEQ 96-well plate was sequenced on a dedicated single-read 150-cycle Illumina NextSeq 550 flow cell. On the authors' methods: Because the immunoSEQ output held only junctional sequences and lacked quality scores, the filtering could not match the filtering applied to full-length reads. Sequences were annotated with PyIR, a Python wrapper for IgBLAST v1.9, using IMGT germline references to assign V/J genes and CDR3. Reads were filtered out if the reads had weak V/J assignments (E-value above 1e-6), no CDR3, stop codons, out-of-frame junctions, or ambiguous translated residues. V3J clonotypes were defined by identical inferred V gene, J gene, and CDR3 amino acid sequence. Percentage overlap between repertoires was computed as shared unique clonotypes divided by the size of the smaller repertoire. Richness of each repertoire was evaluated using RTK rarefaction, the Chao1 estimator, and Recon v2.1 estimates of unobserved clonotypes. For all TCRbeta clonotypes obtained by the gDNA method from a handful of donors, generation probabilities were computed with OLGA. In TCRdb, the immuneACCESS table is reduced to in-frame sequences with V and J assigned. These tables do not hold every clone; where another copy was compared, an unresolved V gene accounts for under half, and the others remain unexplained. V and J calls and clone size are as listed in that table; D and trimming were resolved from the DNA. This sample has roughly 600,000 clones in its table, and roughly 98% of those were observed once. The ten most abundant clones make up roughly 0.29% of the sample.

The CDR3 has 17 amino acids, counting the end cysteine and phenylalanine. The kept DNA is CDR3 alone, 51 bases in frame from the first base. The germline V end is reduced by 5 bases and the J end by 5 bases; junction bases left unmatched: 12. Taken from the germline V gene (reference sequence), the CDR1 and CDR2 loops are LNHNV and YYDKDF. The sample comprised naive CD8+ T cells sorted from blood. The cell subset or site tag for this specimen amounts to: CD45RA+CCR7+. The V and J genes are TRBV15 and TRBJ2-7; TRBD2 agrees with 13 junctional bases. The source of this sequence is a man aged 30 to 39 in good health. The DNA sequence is TGTGCCACCAGCCCAAGACTAGCGGGAGGCCGGGAGGACGAGCAGTACTTC. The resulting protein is CATSPRLAGGREDEQYF.